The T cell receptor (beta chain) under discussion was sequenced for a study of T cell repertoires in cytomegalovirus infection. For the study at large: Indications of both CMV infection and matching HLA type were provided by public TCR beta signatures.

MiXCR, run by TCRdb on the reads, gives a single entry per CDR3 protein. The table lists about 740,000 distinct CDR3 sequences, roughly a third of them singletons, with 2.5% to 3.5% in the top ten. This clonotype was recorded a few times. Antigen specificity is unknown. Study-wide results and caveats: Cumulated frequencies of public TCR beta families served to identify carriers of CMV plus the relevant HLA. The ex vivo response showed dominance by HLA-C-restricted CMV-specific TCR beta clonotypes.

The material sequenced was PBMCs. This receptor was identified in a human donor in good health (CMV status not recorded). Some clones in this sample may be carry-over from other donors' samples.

CDR3 residues: CATTNRDRASPLHF. For the CDR3, the DNA is TGTGCCACCACCAACCGGGACAGGGCTTCACCCCTCCACTTT. This chain joins TRBV2 and TRBJ1-6, with 9 bases lining up with TRBD1. The V segment lost 10 bases and the J segment 9 bases; nucleotides outside the gene matches: 10. The CDR3 extends over 14 amino acids. Looked up from germline, CDR1 is SNHLY and CDR2 is FYNNEI.